The 18 T cell receptor beta chains listed next were all sequenced from one sample in a study of blood T cell repertoires in COVID-19. Here immunoSEQ multiplex PCR was the method, and the copy in TCRdb shows in-frame clones only, minus some. The sample has 250,000 or so clones; 70% to 90% are singletons. The specimen sequenced was PBMCs or T cells enriched from blood (not recorded which). All receptors derive from a woman in her 30s with acute COVID-19.

CDR3 DNA: TGTGCCAGCAGCCCAGGTGGGACAGCGAACACCGGGGAGCTGTTTTTT. Its translation is CASSPGGTANTGELFF. The rearrangement joins TRBV7-2 to TRBJ2-2, with 7 bases that match TRBD1. Trimming removed 5 bases from V and 0 bases from J; junction bases left unmatched: 6. CDR1 and CDR2 (germline): SGHTA, FQGNSA. CDR3 size: 16 residues.

The rearrangement uses TRBV19 and TRBJ1-1; the match to TRBD1 covers 10 bases. Germline V lookup: CDR1 LNHDA, CDR2 SQIVND (reference sequence). The CDR3 covers 13 residues. Germline trimming cut 6 bases from V and 6 bases from J; bases unmatched to any gene: 4. The CDR3 region has the DNA TGTGCCAGTAGGGGACAGGGGATACCTGAAGCTTTCTTT. This sequence encodes CASRGQGIPEAFF.

DNA of the CDR3: TGTGCCAGCAGTCTTAAAATGACAGGGGGCCGAACAGATACGCAGTATTTT. Amino acid sequence: CASSLKMTGGRTDTQYF. The rearrangement joins TRBV28 to TRBJ2-3; 10 bases are shared with TRBD1. The germline gives CDR1 MDHEN, CDR2 SYDVKM. J lost 3 bases, V lost 5 bases, and 11 bases had no gene match. The CDR3 sequence is 17 residues long.

This clone was detected once. The chain recombines TRBV5-4 with TRBJ2-3; D uncertain. The CDR3 totals 15 residues. CDR1 is SGHNT and CDR2 is YYREEE in the germline V gene (reference sequence). V lost 0 bases to trimming and J lost 2 bases, with 10 bases between them. In DNA, the CDR3 is TGTGCCAGCAGCTTGGACCCGGTATACACAGATACGCAGTATTTT. Residues: CASSLDPVYTDTQYF.

This chain's CDR3 is CATSAVGAGVDEQYF. The DNA for the CDR3 is TGTGCCACCAGTGCCGTGGGGGCGGGAGTAGACGAGCAGTACTTC. The rearrangement joins TRBV24-1 to TRBJ2-7, with D tentatively TRBD2 (7 bases). This CDR3 is 15 amino acids long. Germline V gene data show CDR1 as KGHDR and CDR2 as SFDVKD. V lost 5 bases and J 5 bases, leaving 18 bases between the germline ends.

The rearrangement uses TRBV9 and TRBJ2-1; possible D gene TRBD2, 5 bases. V was trimmed by 1 base and J by 0 bases, leaving 8 bases between them. The V gene's germline CDR1 is SGDLS and CDR2 YYNGEE. The CDR3 is made up of 15 amino acids. The DNA for the CDR3 is TGTGCCAGCAGCGTAATGGCGGGCTCCTACAATGAGCAGTTCTTC. Its translation: CASSVMAGSYNEQFF.

This clone was counted a few times. This sequence joins TRBV7-9 and TRBJ1-6; a weak D match, TRBD1 (6 bases). With 5 bases removed from V and 6 bases from J, the gap between germline ends came to 14 bases. In germline, CDR1 is SEHNR, CDR2 FQNEAQ (reference sequence). The CDR3 has 15 amino acids. CDR3 nucleotide sequence: TGTGCCAGCAGCGCACAGGGCAGGTCTAATTCACCCCTCCACTTT. The encoded protein is CASSAQGRSNSPLHF. Variable domain in full (rest from reference TRBV7-9 and TRBJ1-6): DTGVSQNPRHKITKRGQNVTFRCDPISEHNRLYWYRQTLGQGPEFLTYFQNEAQLEKSRLLSDRFSAERPKGSFSTLEIQRTEQGDSAMYLCASSAQGRSNSPLHFGNGTRLTVT.

This sequence joins TRBV7-6 and TRBJ2-3, with 7 nucleotides matching TRBD2. The CDR3 loop spans 16 amino acids. Looked up from germline, CDR1 is SGHVS and CDR2 is FNYEAQ. J lost 2 bases, V lost 2 bases, and 7 bases had no gene match. CDR3 sequence reads: CASSLNPAGNTDTQYF. CDR3 sequence (DNA): TGTGCCAGCAGCTTAAATCCAGCGGGAAACACAGATACGCAGTATTTT.

The table lists this clone with a count of one. The chain has TRBV29-1 and TRBJ2-7; D not resolved. V was pared by 3 bases and J by 0 bases, with 9 bases between. Germline-derived CDR1 and CDR2 are SQVTM and ANQGSEA. There are 13 residues in the CDR3. This CDR3 is CSVDSYGSYEQYF. DNA of the CDR3: TGCAGCGTTGACAGTTATGGCTCCTACGAGCAGTACTTC.

V is TRBV3-1 (or the pseudogene TRBV3-2) and J is TRBJ2-6, with TRBD1 identical over 8 bases. Trimming removed 2 bases from V and 4 bases from J; junction bases left unmatched: 19. The CDR3 has 21 residues. Germline V lookup: CDR1 LGHDT, CDR2 YNNKEL (reference sequence). The CDR3 region has the DNA TGTGCCAGCAGCCAAAATAACTCTCGGGCAGGGGGCTTCTTAGGGGCCAACGTCCTGACTTTC. Translating gives CASSQNNSRAGGFLGANVLTF.

V is TRBV29-1 and J is TRBJ1-2; no definite D call. Germline V gene sequence: CDR1 SQVTM, CDR2 ANQGSEA. This CDR3 comprises 13 residues. V was pared by 3 bases and J by 2 bases, with 10 bases between. The CDR3 bases are TGCAGCGTTGATGAGGGCCGGAACTATGGCTACACCTTC. Encoded protein: CSVDEGRNYGYTF.

V and J are TRBV3-1 (or the pseudogene TRBV3-2) and TRBJ2-7; D is perhaps TRBD1 (6 bases). V was clipped by 0 bases and J by 3 bases, with 12 bases between them. The CDR3 is 15 residues long. CDR1 is LGHDT and CDR2 is YNNKEL in the germline V gene (reference sequence). In DNA form, the CDR3 reads TGTGCCAGCAGCCAAGAACTCGCAGGGGACTACGAGCAGTACTTC. Translating gives CASSQELAGDYEQYF.

The rearrangement joins TRBV29-1 to TRBJ2-1, with D possibly TRBD2 on 7 matching bases. The CDR3 sequence is 14 residues long. Germline V gene lookup returns CDR1 SQVTM and CDR2 ANQGSEA. The V and J ends lost 8 bases and 1 base respectively, with 15 bases between them. The CDR3 here is CSPGAGASYNEQFF. CDR3 nucleotides: TGCAGCCCAGGGGCGGGAGCGTCCTACAATGAGCAGTTCTTC.

The rearrangement links TRBV15 to TRBJ2-2; TRBD2 matches 8 bases. Germline trimming cut 0 bases from V and 2 bases from J; bases unmatched to any gene: 11. This CDR3 spans 19 amino acids. The V gene's germline CDR1 is LNHNV and CDR2 YYDKDF (reference sequence). In DNA, the CDR3 is TGTGCCACCAGCAGAGAGTTGGCAAGCGGGGGACCCAACACCGGGGAGCTGTTTTTT. Residues: CATSRELASGGPNTGELFF.

This chain joins TRBV28 and TRBJ2-1, with 10 bases lining up with TRBD2. The germline V gene has CDR1 MDHEN and CDR2 SYDVKM. The CDR3 loop spans 15 amino acids. The J segment lost 5 bases and the V segment lost 5 bases, leaving 6 bases of the junction unmatched. CDR3 residues: CASSSSGRLDNEQFF. Here the CDR3 DNA reads TGTGCCAGCAGTAGTAGCGGGAGGTTGGACAATGAGCAGTTCTTC.

A single count supports this clone. The chain links TRBV29-1 to TRBJ2-7; weak D call: TRBD2 (6 bases). The V end was cut by 5 bases, the J end by 5 bases, with 16 bases between. This CDR3 is built from 13 residues. Germline V gene lookup returns CDR1 SQVTM and CDR2 ANQGSEA. The DNA for the CDR3 is TGCAGCGTTATCCGGGACTCTACGGACGAGCAGTACTTC. It encodes CSVIRDSTDEQYF.

V gene TRBV4-3 combines with J gene TRBJ1-6; tentatively, D is TRBD1 (6 bases). The CDR3 has 15 amino acids. Germline CDR1 is LGHNA and CDR2 is YSLEER. Trimming took 4 bases from V and 7 from J, leaving 14 bases between them. The CDR3 DNA sequence: TGCGCCAGCAGCCGAAAACAGGGTTCGAATTCACCCCTCCACTTT. This encodes CASSRKQGSNSPLHF.

The chain links TRBV28 to TRBJ2-2, with 8 bases matching TRBD2. The V gene's germline CDR1 is MDHEN and CDR2 SYDVKM. The junction had 10 bases not matched to a gene; V was cut back by 2 bases and J by 5 bases. The CDR3 length is 17 residues. As DNA, the CDR3 is TGTGCCAGCAGTTTACCCACTGGCGGGAGGAGGACCGGGGAGCTGTTTTTT. Amino acid sequence: CASSLPTGGRRTGELFF.